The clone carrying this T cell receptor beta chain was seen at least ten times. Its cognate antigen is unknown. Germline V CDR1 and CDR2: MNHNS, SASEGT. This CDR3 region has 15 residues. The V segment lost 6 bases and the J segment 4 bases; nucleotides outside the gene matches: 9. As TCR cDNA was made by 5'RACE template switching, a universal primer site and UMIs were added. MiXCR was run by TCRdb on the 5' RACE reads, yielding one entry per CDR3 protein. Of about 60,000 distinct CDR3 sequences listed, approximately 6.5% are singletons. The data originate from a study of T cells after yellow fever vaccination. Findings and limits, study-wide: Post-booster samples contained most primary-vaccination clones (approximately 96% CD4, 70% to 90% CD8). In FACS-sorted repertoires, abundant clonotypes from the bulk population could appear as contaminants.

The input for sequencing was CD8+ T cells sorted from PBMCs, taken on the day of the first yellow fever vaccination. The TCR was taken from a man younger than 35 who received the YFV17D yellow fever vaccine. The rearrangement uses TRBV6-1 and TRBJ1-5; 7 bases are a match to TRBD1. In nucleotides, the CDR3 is TGTGCCAGCAGGAGATCGACAGGGTCAAATCAGCCCCAGCATTTT. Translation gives CASRRSTGSNQPQHF.